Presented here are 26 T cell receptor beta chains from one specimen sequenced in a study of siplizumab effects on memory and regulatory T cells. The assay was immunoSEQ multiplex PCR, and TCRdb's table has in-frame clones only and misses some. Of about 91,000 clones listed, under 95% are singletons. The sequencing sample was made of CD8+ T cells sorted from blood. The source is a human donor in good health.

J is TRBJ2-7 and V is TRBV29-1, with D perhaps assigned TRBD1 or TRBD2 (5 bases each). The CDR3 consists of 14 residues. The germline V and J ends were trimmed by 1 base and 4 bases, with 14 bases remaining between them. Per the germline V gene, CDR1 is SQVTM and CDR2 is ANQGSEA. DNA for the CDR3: TGCAGCGTTGAAGTCTCGGGACGACCATACGAGCAGTACTTC. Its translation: CSVEVSGRPYEQYF.

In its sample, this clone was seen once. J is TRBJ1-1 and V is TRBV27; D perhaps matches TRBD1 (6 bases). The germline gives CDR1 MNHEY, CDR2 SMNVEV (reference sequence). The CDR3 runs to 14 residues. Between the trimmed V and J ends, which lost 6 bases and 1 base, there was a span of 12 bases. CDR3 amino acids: CASSPGTPNTEAFF. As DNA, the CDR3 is TGTGCCAGCAGCCCCGGGACACCGAACACTGAAGCTTTCTTT.

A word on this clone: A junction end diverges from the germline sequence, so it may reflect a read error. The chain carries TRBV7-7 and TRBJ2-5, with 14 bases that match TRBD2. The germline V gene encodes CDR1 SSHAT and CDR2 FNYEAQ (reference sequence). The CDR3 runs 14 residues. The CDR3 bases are TGTGCTAGCAGCCGACTAGCGGGGGGGGAGACCCAGTACTTC. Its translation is CASSRLAGGETQYF.

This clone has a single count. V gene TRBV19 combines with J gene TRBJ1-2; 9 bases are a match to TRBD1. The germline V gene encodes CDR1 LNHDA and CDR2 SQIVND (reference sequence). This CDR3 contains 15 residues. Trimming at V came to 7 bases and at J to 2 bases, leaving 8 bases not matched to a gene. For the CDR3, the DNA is TGTGCCAGTACCCCAAGGGGGACAGGGAACTATGGCTACACCTTC. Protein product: CASTPRGTGNYGYTF.

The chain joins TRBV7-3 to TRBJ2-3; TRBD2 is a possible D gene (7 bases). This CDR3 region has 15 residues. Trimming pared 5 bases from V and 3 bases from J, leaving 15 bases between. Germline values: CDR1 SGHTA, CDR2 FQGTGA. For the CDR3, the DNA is TGTGCCAGCAGCCCTGGGGGGGGGCGTACAGATACGCAGTATTTT. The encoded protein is CASSPGGGRTDTQYF.

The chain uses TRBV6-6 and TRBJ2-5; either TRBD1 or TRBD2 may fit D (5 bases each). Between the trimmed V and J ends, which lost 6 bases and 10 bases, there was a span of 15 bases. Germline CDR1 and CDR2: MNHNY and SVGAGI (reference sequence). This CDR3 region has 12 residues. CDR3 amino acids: CASSSGTQGQYF. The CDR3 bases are TGTGCCAGCAGCTCCGGGACCCAAGGCCAGTACTTC.

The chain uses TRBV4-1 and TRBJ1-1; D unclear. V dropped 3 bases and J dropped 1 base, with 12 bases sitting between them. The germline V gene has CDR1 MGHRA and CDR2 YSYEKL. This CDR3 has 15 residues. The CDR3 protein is CASSQPGRENTEAFF. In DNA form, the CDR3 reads TGCGCCAGCAGCCAGCCCGGACGGGAGAACACTGAAGCTTTCTTT.

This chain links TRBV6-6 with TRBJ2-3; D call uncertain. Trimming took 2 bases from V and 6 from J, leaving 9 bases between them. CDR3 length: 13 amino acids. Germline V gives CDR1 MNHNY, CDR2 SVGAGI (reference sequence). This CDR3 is CASSYASPDTQYF. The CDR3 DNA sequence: TGTGCCAGCAGTTACGCGTCCCCGGATACGCAGTATTTT.

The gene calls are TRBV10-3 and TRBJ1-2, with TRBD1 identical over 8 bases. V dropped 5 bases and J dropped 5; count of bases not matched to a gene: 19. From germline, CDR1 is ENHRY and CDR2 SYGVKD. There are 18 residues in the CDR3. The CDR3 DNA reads TGTGCCATCAGTACTACCAGGGGGCCCCCAGGGGTTAAGTATGGCTACACCTTC. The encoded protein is CAISTTRGPPGVKYGYTF.

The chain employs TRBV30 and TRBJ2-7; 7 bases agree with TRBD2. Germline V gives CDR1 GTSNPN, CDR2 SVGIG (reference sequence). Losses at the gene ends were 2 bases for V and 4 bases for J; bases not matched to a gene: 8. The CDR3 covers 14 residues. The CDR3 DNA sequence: TGTGCCTGGAGTCGAGGACGGGGAGGGTACGAGCAGTACTTC. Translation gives CAWSRGRGGYEQYF.

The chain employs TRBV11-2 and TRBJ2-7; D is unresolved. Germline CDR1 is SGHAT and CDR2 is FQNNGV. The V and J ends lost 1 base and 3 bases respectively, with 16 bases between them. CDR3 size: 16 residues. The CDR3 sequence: CASSLALAQLHYEQYF. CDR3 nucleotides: TGTGCCAGCAGCTTAGCTCTTGCCCAGCTGCACTACGAGCAGTACTTC.

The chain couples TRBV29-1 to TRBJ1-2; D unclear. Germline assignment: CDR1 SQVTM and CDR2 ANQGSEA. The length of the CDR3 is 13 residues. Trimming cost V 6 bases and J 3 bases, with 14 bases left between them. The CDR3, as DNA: TGCAGCGTGGATCCGCGGTCTCACTATGGCTACACCTTC. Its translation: CSVDPRSHYGYTF.

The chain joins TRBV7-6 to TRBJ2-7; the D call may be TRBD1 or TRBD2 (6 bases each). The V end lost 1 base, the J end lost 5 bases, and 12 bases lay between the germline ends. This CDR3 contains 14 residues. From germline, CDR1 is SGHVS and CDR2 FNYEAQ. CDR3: CASSLERGLHEQYF. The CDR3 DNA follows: TGTGCCAGCAGCTTAGAACGGGGGCTCCACGAGCAGTACTTC. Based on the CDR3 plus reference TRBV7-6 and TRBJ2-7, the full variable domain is GAGVSQSPRYKVTKRGQDVALRCDPISGHVSLYWYRQALGQGPEFLTYFNYEAQQDKSGLPNDRFSAERPEGSISTLTIQRTEQRDSAMYRCASSLERGLHEQYFGPGTRLTVT.

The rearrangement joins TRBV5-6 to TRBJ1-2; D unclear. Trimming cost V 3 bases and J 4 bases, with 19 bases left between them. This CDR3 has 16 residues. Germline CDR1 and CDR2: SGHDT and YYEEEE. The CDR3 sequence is CASSSATWEGSYGYTF. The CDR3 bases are TGTGCCAGCAGCTCGGCGACATGGGAGGGTAGCTATGGCTACACCTTC.

The CDR3 nucleotides read TGTGCCTGGAGTGTGACAGAGAACACCGGGGAGCTGTTTTTT. Translating it yields CAWSVTENTGELFF. This chain connects TRBV30 to TRBJ2-2; the D gene is possibly TRBD1 (5 bases). Germline CDR1 and CDR2: GTSNPN and SVGIG (reference sequence). The CDR3 has 14 amino acids. The V and J ends lost 0 bases and 1 base respectively, with 6 bases between them.

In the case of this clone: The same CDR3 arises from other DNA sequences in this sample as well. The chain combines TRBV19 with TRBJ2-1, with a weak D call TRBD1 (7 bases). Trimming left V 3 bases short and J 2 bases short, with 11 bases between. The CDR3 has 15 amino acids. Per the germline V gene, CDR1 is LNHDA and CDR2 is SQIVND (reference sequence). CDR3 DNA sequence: TGTGCCAGTAGTATTGGAGGGGGCCCCTACAATGAGCAGTTCTTC. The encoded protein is CASSIGGGPYNEQFF.

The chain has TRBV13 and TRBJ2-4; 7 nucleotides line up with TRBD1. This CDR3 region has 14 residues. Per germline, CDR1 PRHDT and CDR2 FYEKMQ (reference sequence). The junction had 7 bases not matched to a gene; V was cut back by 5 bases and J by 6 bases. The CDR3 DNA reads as TGTGCCAGCAGCGCCCGGGACAGATCAAACATTCAGTACTTC. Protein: CASSARDRSNIQYF.

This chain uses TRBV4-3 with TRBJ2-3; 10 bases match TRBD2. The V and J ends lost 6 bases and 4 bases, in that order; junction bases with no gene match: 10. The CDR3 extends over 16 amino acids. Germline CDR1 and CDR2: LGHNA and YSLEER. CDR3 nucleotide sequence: TGCGCCAGCAGAACCAAAGCGGGAGGGGGGGCAGATACGCAGTATTTT. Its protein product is CASRTKAGGGADTQYF.

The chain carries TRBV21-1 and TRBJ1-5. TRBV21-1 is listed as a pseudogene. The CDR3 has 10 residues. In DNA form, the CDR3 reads TGTGCCAGCAGCAAAACGCCCCAGCATTTT. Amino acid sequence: CASSKTPQHF.

CDR3 loop: CASSFSPERVTEAFF. CDR3 bases: TGTGCCAGCAGCTTTAGCCCCGAGAGGGTCACTGAAGCTTTCTTT. This sequence joins TRBV7-6 and TRBJ1-1; D is undetermined. The V gene lost 3 bases and the J gene lost 4 bases, with 15 bases spanning the gap. Germline values: CDR1 SGHVS, CDR2 FNYEAQ. The CDR3 is 15 residues long.

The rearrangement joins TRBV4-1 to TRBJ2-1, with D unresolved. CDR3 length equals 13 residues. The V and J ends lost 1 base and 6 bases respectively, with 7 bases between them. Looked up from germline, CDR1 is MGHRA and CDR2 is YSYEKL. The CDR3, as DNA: TGCGCCAGCAGCCAAGGATCGGGCAATGAGCAGTTCTTC. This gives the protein CASSQGSGNEQFF.

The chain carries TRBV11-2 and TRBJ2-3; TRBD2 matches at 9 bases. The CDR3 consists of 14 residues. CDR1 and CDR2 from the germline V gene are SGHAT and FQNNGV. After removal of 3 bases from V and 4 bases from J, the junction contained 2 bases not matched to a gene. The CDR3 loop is CASSFSGGPDTQYF. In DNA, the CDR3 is TGTGCCAGCAGCTTTAGCGGGGGCCCAGATACGCAGTATTTT. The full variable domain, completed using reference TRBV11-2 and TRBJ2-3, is EAGVAQSPRYKIIEKRQSVAFWCNPISGHATLYWYQQILGQGPKLLIQFQNNGVVDDSQLPKDRFSAERLKGVDSTLKIQPAKLEDSAVYLCASSFSGGPDTQYFGPGTRLTVL.

The CDR3 sequence: CASSPFFGQSGNTIYF. CDR3 sequence (DNA): TGTGCCAGCTCACCATTCTTTGGCCAAAGTGGAAACACCATATATTTT. The chain recombines TRBV18 with TRBJ1-3; no firm D call. V was trimmed by 2 bases and J by 3 bases, leaving 14 bases between them. The CDR3 length is 16 residues. CDR1 and CDR2 from the germline V gene are KGHSH and LQKENI.

The chain's CDR3 is CASSDYAGGPYNEQFF. CDR3 coding DNA: TGTGCCAGCAGTGACTACGCGGGAGGGCCTTACAATGAGCAGTTCTTC. This chain uses TRBV6-4 with TRBJ2-1; 9 positions match TRBD2. CDR3 size: 16 residues. Germline lookup yields CDR1 MRHNA and CDR2 SNTAGT. V dropped 1 base and J dropped 4; count of bases not matched to a gene: 5.

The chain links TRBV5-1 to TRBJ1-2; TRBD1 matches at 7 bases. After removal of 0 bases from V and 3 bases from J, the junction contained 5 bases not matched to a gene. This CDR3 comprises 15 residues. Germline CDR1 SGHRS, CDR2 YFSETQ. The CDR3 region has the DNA TGCGCCAGCAGCTTGGTAGGACAGGTAGACTATGGCTACACCTTC. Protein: CASSLVGQVDYGYTF.

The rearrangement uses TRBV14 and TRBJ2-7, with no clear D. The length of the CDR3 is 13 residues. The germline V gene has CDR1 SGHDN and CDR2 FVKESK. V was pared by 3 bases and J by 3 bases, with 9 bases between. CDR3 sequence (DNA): TGTGCCAGCAGCCAGATTGGCGGCTACGAGCAGTACTTC. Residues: CASSQIGGYEQYF.